The text below deals with one T cell receptor (beta chain). This sample was included in a study of blood T cell repertoires in COVID-19. Study summary: The United States, Italy and Spain were the sources of the acute and convalescent COVID-19 samples. The cDNA or gDNA used as material had been derived from T cells, B-cell-depleted T cells, or PBMCs.

Original methodology: Reference gene primers were amplified, and this amplification served to estimate nucleated cell counts. The method was immunoSEQ multiplex PCR; TCRdb's version includes in-frame clones alone and lacks a portion of them. The V and J calls and clone size are taken from that table; D and trimming were inferred from the DNA. The table has tens of thousands of clones, roughly 84% seen once. V lost 4 bases, J lost 5 bases, and 12 bases lay in between. The CDR3 runs 13 residues. CDR1 SGHRS and CDR2 YFSETQ come from the germline V gene. This receptor was obtained from a woman of 80 years or more with acute or convalescent COVID-19. V and J are TRBV5-1 and TRBJ1-2; D is ambiguous. Sequencing was done on a sample of peripheral blood. Here the CDR3 DNA reads TGCGCCAGCAGCATTTCCAGGACTTATGGCTACACCTTC. Translating it yields CASSISRTYGYTF.